This TCR beta chain was identified in a study of T cell repertoires in cytomegalovirus infection (dated 2019 in TCRdb). About the full investigation: Alongside well-studied HLA-B-restricted epitopes, the peptide stimulations were aimed at recently identified HLA-C-restricted CMV epitopes, whose presentation resists viral immunomodulation. Donor HLA type was relevant to the analysis, because carriage of CMV infection together with the matching HLA type was indicated by public TCR beta signatures. What the authors observed across the whole study: In both this cohort and an independent cohort of several hundred donors, the cumulative frequency of public TCR beta family members distinguished carriers of CMV infection plus the relevant HLA type. In the ex vivo response, HLA-C-restricted CMV-specific TCR beta clonotypes were dominant, and in two of eight donors the single most frequent clonotype came from this HLA-C-restricted group.

This specimen's treatment or condition label, per the study, means: in vitro stimulation with specific CMV peptide epitopes to enrich CMV-specific T cells. In this sample, this clonotype turned up a few times. Its antigen is still unknown. Base qualities are not at hand, and no much larger clone is one base apart. Sequencer: Illumina HiSeq 1500. Through fastp at Q25 and MiXCR, TCRdb rebuilt clones from the public reads, retaining in-frame beta chains. CDR3 protein sequences are deduplicated, and each keeps its most common genes and DNA. The sample has roughly 200,000 distinct CDR3 sequences on record, 38% of them singletons. The top ten constitute around 60% of the sample. The CDR3 covers 19 residues, taking in both the cysteine and the phenylalanine. The CDR3 DNA has 57 bases and is translated from base 1. The germline V gene encodes CDR1 SGHVS and CDR2 FNYEAQ. Compared with germline, V lacks 2 bases and J lacks 0 bases; bases without a gene match: 9.

Sample: CD8+ T cells from cultured PBMCs, taken from culture after CMV antigen stimulation. The receptor's source is a human donor in good health (CMV status not recorded). Some clones in this sample may be carry-over from other donors' samples. The V and J segments used are TRBV7-6 and TRBJ2-6; 8 central nucleotides agree with TRBD2. The DNA sequence is as follows: TGTGCCAGCAGCTTAACCCCGGGGGGGTCGCTCTCTGGGGCCAACGTCCTGACTTTC. The translation is CASSLTPGGSLSGANVLTF.